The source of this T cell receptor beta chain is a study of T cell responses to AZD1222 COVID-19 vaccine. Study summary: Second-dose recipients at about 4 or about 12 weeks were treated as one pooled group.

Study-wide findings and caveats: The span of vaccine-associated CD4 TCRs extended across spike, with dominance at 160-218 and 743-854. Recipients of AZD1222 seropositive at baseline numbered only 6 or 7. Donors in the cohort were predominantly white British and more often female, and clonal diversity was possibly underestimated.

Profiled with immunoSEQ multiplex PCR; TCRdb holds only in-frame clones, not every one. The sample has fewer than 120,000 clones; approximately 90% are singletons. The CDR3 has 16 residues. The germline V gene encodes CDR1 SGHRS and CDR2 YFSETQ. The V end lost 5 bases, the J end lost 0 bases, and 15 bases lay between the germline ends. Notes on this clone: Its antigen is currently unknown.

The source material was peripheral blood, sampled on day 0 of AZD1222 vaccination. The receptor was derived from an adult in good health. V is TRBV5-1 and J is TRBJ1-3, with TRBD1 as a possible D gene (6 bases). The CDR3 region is CASSLGHRSSGNTIYF. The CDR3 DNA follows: TGCGCCAGCAGTCTGGGACACCGTTCCTCTGGAAACACCATATATTTT.